This record covers a single TCR beta chain. The donor population consisted of healthy HIV-negative adults with no recent acute infections or vaccinations. This sample was included in a study of shared clonotypes between healthy human individuals. Germline V gene data show CDR1 as MNHGY and CDR2 as SAAAGT. Trimming cost V 6 bases and J 2 bases; bases outside gene matches: 4. The CDR3 totals 13 residues. Sequencing was performed on unsorted PBMC DNA using ten immunoSEQ deep assay plates. As processed by the authors: ImmunoSEQ supplied junction-only sequences lacking quality scores, so filtering was different. Clones were sequenced by immunoSEQ multiplex PCR, and TCRdb holds only the in-frame ones, with some missing. The V and J calls and the clone size are those of that table, but D and trimming were determined from the DNA. The sample has hundreds of thousands of clones, around 78% seen once.

The genes are TRBV6-8 and TRBJ2-7, with TRBD1 matching 7 bases. The clonotype was recovered from a middle-aged woman in good health. Some clones in this sample may be carry-over from other donors' samples. The sequencing input was PBMCs. CDR3 sequence reads: CASRPGQTYEQYF. The CDR3 DNA follows: TGTGCCAGCAGACCGGGACAGACCTACGAGCAGTACTTC.